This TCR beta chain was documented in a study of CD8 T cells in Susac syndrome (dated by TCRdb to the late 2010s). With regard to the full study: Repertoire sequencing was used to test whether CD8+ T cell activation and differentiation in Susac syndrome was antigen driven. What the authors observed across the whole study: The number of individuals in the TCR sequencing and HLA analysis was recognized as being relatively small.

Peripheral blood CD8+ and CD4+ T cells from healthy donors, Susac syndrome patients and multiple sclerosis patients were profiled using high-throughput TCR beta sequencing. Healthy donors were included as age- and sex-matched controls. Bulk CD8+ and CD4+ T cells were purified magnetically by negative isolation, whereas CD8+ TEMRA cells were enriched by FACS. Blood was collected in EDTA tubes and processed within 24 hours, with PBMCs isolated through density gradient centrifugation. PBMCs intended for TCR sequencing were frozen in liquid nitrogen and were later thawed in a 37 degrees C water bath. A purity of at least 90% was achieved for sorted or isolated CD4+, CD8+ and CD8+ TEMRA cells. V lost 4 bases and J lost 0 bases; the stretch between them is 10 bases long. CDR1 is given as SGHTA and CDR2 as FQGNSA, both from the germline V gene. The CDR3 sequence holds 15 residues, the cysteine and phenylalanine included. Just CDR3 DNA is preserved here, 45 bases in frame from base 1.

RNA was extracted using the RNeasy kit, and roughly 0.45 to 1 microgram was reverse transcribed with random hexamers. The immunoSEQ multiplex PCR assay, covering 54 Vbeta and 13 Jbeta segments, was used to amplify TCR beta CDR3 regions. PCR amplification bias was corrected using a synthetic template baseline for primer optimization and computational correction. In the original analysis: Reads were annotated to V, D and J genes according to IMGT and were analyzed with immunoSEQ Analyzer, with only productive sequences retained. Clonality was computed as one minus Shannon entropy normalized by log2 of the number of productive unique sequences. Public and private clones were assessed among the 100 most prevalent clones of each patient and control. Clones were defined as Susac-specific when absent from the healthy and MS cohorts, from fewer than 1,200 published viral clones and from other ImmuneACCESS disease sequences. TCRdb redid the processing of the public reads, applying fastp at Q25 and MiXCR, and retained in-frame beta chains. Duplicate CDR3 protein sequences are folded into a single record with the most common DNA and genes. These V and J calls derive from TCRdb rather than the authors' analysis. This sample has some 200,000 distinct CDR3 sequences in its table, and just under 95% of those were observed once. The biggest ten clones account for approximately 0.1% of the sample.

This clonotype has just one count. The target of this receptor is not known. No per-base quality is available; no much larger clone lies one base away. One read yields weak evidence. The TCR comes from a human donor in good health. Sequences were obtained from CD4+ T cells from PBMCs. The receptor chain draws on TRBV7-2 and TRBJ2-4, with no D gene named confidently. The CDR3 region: CASSSTVIAKNIQYF. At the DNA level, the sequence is TGTGCCAGCAGCTCGACTGTTATAGCCAAAAACATTCAGTACTTC. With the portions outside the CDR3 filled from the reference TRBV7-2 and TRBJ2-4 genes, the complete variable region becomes GAGVSQSPSNKVTEKGKDVELRCDPISGHTALYWYRQSLGQGLEFLIYFQGNSAPDKSGLPSDRFSAERTGGSVSTLTIQRTQQEDSAVYLCASSSTVIAKNIQYFGAGTRLSVL.